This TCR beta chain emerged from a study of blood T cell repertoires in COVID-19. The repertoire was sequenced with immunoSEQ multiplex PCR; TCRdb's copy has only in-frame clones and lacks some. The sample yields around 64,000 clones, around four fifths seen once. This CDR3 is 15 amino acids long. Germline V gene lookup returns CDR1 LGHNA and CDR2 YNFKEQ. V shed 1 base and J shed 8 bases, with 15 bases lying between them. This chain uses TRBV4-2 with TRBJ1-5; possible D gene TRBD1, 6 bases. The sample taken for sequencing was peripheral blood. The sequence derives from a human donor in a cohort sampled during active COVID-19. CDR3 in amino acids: CASSQAQGSREPQHF. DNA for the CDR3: TGTGCCAGCAGCCAAGCTCAGGGGTCGCGGGAGCCCCAGCATTTT.